These 17 T cell receptor beta chains share one sample of origin, sequenced in a study of PD-1 blockade in classical Hodgkin lymphoma. Libraries were prepared by immunoSEQ multiplex PCR; TCRdb keeps only in-frame clonotypes and omits some of them. The sample holds approximately 14,000 clones, around 80% seen once. Relapse was seen in all patients after autologous stem cell transplantation, and brentuximab vedotin exposure was variable. Sequenced here: peripheral blood mononuclear cells (PBMCs), sampled at baseline. These receptors came from a human donor with classical Hodgkin lymphoma.

The chain uses TRBV19 and TRBJ2-5; perhaps TRBD1 as D (7 bases). The CDR3 is 16 residues long. Germline V gene sequence: CDR1 LNHDA, CDR2 SQIVND (reference sequence). The ends were cut back, 5 bases at V and 5 bases at J, with 21 bases in the middle. The CDR3 is CASSPRGVGPSETQYF. The CDR3 bases are TGTGCCAGTAGTCCCAGGGGGGTGGGCCCGTCGGAGACCCAGTACTTC.

The CDR3 coding sequence is TGTGCCAGCGCCCGAGCGACGGAGACCCAGTACTTC. Its protein product is CASARATETQYF. The rearrangement uses TRBV2 and TRBJ2-5; D ambiguous. Germline values: CDR1 SNHLY, CDR2 FYNNEI. This CDR3 is 12 amino acids long. The V gene lost 8 bases and the J gene lost 5 bases, with 12 bases spanning the gap.

The DNA for the CDR3 is TGTGCCATCCAGGGGACAGGGGGTCAGCCCCAGCATTTT. Amino acid sequence: CAIQGTGGQPQHF. The chain recombines TRBV28 with TRBJ1-5; 11 bases are a match to TRBD1. CDR1 and CDR2 from the germline V gene are MDHEN and SYDVKM. V lost 10 bases and J lost 6; bases outside the gene matches: 5. This CDR3 has 13 residues.

This chain uses TRBV25-1 with TRBJ2-5, with D unresolved. Trimming took 5 bases from V and 5 from J, leaving 12 bases between them. The CDR3 extends over 13 amino acids. Looked up from germline, CDR1 is MGHDK and CDR2 is SYGVNS. Written as DNA, the CDR3 is TGTGCCAGCAGTAGGCAGGCCAGCGAGACCCAGTACTTC. This sequence encodes CASSRQASETQYF.

This clone was seen a few times. V is TRBV9 and J is TRBJ2-4, with D perhaps matching TRBD2 (6 bases). The V end was cut by 3 bases, the J end by 5 bases, with 9 bases between. The germline V gene encodes CDR1 SGDLS and CDR2 YYNGEE. The CDR3 extends over 13 amino acids. CDR3 amino acids: CASSDSGENIQYF. DNA of the CDR3: TGTGCCAGCAGCGATAGCGGTGAAAACATTCAGTACTTC.

This chain joins TRBV5-1 and TRBJ1-6, with D possibly TRBD1 on 6 matching bases. The germline V gene encodes CDR1 SGHRS and CDR2 YFSETQ. The CDR3 is 14 residues long. V was pared by 4 bases and J by 10 bases, with 15 bases between. The CDR3 here is CASSLQGSRSPLHF. The CDR3 coding sequence is TGCGCCAGCAGCCTACAGGGAAGTCGCTCACCCCTCCACTTT. Combining the CDR3 with reference TRBV5-1 and TRBJ1-6 gives the whole variable domain KAGVTQTPRYLIKTRGQQVTLSCSPISGHRSVSWYQQTPGQGLQFLFEYFSETQRNKGNFPGRFSGRQFSNSRSEMNVSTLELGDSALYLCASSLQGSRSPLHFGNGTRLTVT.

The chain has TRBV5-6 and TRBJ1-4; tentative D call: TRBD1 (6 bases). Germline V gives CDR1 SGHDT, CDR2 YYEEEE. The CDR3 is 14 amino acids. V was clipped by 0 bases and J by 4 bases, with 7 bases between them. CDR3 protein: CASSLAGDNEKLFF. The CDR3 DNA is TGTGCCAGCAGCTTGGCAGGGGATAATGAAAAACTGTTTTTT.

The chain joins TRBV4-2 to TRBJ2-3, with 8 bases aligning to TRBD2. V was clipped by 5 bases and J by 5 bases; unmatched bases: 6. The CDR3 sequence is 14 residues long. Germline CDR1 and CDR2: LGHNA and YNFKEQ. DNA for the CDR3: TGTGCCAGCAGCTTTACCGGGAGGGTAGATACGCAGTATTTT. Its protein is CASSFTGRVDTQYF.

J is TRBJ2-2 and V is TRBV5-1; D is possibly TRBD1 (6 bases). This CDR3 has 14 residues. From germline, CDR1 is SGHRS and CDR2 YFSETQ. The V end lost 0 bases, the J end lost 6 bases, and 9 bases lay between the germline ends. CDR3 DNA: TGCGCCAGCAGCTTGGAACAGGGCGCCGGGGAGCTGTTTTTT. Its protein is CASSLEQGAGELFF.

The rearrangement links TRBV7-3 to TRBJ2-5, with 7 bases that match TRBD1. This CDR3 has 15 residues. Looked up from germline, CDR1 is SGHTA and CDR2 is FQGTGA. Trimming at V came to 6 bases and at J to 5 bases, leaving 12 bases not matched to a gene. The CDR3 DNA reads as TGTGCCAGCAGTCAGAACAGGGGCATAGGGGAGACCCAGTACTTC. This codes for CASSQNRGIGETQYF.

The CDR3 reads CASTRQGASQLYNEQFF. DNA of the CDR3: TGCGCCAGCACCAGACAGGGGGCCTCTCAACTCTACAATGAGCAGTTCTTC. The V call is TRBV4-1, the J call TRBJ2-1; 10 nucleotides match TRBD1. Trimming cost V 7 bases and J 3 bases; bases outside gene matches: 12. The CDR3 sequence is 17 residues long. The germline V gene has CDR1 MGHRA and CDR2 YSYEKL.

This clone was observed a handful of times. This chain joins TRBV9 and TRBJ2-1; 11 nucleotides align to TRBD2. Germline CDR1 reads SGDLS; CDR2 reads YYNGEE. This CDR3 comprises 16 residues. V trimming: 4 bases; J trimming: 5 bases; junction bases outside the gene matches: 8. CDR3 bases: TGTGCCAGCAGCTTGTTTAGCGGGGGGGCCGACAATGAGCAGTTCTTC. Protein sequence: CASSLFSGGADNEQFF.

This chain uses TRBV13 with TRBJ2-1; D uncertain. The germline CDR1 and CDR2 sequences are PRHDT and FYEKMQ (reference sequence). The V end lost 1 base, the J end lost 3 bases, and 13 bases lay between the germline ends. CDR3 length equals 16 residues. The CDR3 reads CASSLADTTLYNEQFF. The CDR3 DNA reads TGTGCCAGCAGCTTAGCCGACACAACCCTCTACAATGAGCAGTTCTTC.

The genes are TRBV12-5 and TRBJ2-1, with 9 bases that match TRBD1. Germline V gene lookup returns CDR1 LGHNT and CDR2 FRNRAP. CDR3 size: 14 residues. V dropped 6 bases and J dropped 7; count of bases not matched to a gene: 7. The CDR3 region is CASGLGTGRNEQFF. The DNA for the CDR3 is TGTGCTAGTGGCCTCGGGACAGGGAGGAATGAGCAGTTCTTC.

V gene TRBV4-3 combines with J gene TRBJ1-2, with 7 bases lining up with TRBD1. The CDR3 totals 16 residues. With V trimmed by 0 bases and J by 4 bases, 8 bases remained unmatched. The germline CDR1 and CDR2 sequences are LGHNA and YSLEER. In nucleotides, the CDR3 is TGCGCCAGCAGCCAAGAGTATGGACAGGACCTCTATGGCTACACCTTC. Amino acid sequence: CASSQEYGQDLYGYTF.

Here the CDR3 DNA reads TGTGCCAGTAGATGGACCGCCGGGGCTCTATCTAATGAAAAACTGTTTTTT. This gives the protein CASRWTAGALSNEKLFF. The rearrangement joins TRBV19 to TRBJ1-4; the D gene is possibly TRBD1 (5 bases). V dropped 6 bases and J dropped 3 bases, with 20 bases sitting between them. The germline V gene has CDR1 LNHDA and CDR2 SQIVND (reference sequence). The CDR3 contains 17 residues.

The chain uses TRBV10-3 and TRBJ2-5; a weak D match, TRBD2 (6 bases). Trimming pared 2 bases from V and 1 base from J, leaving 11 bases between. The germline CDR1 and CDR2 sequences are ENHRY and SYGVKD. The CDR3 runs to 15 residues. Here the CDR3 reads CAISEISGIQETQYF. In DNA, the CDR3 is TGTGCCATCAGTGAGATTAGCGGAATCCAAGAGACCCAGTACTTC.